The present entry profiles one T cell receptor (beta chain) with its context. The V end lost 11 bases, the J end lost 2 bases, and 12 bases lay between the germline ends. The CDR3 sequence is 12 residues long. Germline loops: CDR1 MDHEN, CDR2 SYDVKM. The sample comes from a study of cytomegalovirus exposure and HLA in healthy donors. The PCR contained 60 Vbeta and 13 Jbeta primers. TCRdb keeps only in-frame clones here, not all; method: immunoSEQ multiplex PCR. The sample has 100,000 to 150,000 clones; more than 80% are singletons. The sequencing input was PBMCs. The rearrangement links TRBV28 to TRBJ1-2; D unclear. The origin of this receptor is a male donor in good health and CMV-seronegative. CDR3: CAVLQPNYGYTF. The CDR3 DNA sequence: TGTGCCGTCTTACAACCCAACTATGGCTACACCTTC.